This T cell receptor beta chain is drawn from a study of T cells in Graves' hyperthyroidism and ophthalmopathy. Losses at the gene ends were 4 bases for V and 7 bases for J; bases not matched to a gene: 8. The CDR3 is 13 amino acids. CDR1 DFQATT and CDR2 SNEGSKA come from the germline V gene (reference sequence). RNA transcripts gave rise to amplified TCR beta CDR3 regions. RT-PCR in the first round (using the HTBI primer set) targeted the TCR CDR3. TCRdb reprocessed the multiplex PCR reads with MiXCR, giving one entry per CDR3 protein. The repertoire consists of about 400,000 distinct CDR3 sequences, with about 15% occurring once and the leading ten covering 7.5% to 8%.

The chain employs TRBV20-1 and TRBJ1-1; 8 nucleotides line up with TRBD1. The sequence came from a woman between 18 and 29 years old with Graves' hyperthyroidism. What was sequenced was blood. This CDR3 is CSAKGTGRNEAFF. The CDR3 bases are TGCAGTGCTAAAGGGACAGGTAGAAATGAAGCTTTCTTT.